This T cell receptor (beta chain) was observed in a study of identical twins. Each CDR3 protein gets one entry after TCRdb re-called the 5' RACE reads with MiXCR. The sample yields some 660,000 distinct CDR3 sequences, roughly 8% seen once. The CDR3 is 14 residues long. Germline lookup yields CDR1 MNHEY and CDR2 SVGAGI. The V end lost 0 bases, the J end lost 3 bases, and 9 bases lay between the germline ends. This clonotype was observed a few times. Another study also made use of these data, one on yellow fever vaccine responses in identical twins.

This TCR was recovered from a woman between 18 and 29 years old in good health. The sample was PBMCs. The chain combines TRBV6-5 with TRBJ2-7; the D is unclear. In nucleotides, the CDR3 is TGTGCCAGCAGTTACTCCTACACGGACTACGAGCAGTACTTC. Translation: CASSYSYTDYEQYF.